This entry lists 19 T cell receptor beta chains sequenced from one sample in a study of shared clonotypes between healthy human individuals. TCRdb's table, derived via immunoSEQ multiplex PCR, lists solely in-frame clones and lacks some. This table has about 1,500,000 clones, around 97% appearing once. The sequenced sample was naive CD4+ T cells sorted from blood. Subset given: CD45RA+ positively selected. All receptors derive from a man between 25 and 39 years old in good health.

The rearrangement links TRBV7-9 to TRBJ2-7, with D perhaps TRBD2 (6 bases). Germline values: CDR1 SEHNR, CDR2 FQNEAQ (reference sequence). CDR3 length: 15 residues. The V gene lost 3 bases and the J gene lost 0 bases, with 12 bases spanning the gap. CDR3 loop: CASSLGGGLSYEQYF. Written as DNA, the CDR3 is TGTGCCAGCAGCTTGGGGGGAGGCCTCTCCTACGAGCAGTACTTC.

The CDR3 sequence is CATSDWASTDTQYF. For the CDR3, the DNA is TGTGCCACCAGCGACTGGGCCTCCACAGATACGCAGTATTTT. The gene calls are TRBV15 and TRBJ2-3; D gene ambiguous. The CDR3 consists of 14 residues. V was trimmed by 5 bases and J by 2 bases, leaving 11 bases between them. Germline lookup yields CDR1 LNHNV and CDR2 YYDKDF (reference sequence).

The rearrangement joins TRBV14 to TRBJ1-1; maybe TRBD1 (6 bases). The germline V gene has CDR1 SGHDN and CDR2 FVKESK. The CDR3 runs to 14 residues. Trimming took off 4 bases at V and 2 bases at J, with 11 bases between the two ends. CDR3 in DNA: TGTGCCAGCAGCCGAAGACAGGCCAACACTGAAGCTTTCTTT. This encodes CASSRRQANTEAFF.

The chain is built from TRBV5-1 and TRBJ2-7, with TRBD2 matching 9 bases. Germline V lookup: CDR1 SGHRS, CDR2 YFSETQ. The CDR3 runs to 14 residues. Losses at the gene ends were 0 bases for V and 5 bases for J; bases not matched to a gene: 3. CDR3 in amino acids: CASSLAGLANEQYF. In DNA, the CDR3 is TGCGCCAGCAGCTTGGCTGGACTAGCGAACGAGCAGTACTTC.

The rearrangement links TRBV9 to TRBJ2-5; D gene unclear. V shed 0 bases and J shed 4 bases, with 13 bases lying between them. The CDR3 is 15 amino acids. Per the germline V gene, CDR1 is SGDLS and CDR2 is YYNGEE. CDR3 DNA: TGTGCCAGCAGCGTAGACCACCTTTGGCGAGAGACCCAGTACTTC. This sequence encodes CASSVDHLWRETQYF.

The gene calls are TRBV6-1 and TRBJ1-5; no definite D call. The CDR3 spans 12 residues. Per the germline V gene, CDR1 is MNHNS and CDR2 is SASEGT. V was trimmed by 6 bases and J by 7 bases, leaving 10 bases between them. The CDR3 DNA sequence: TGTGCCAGCAGCCCTTCGGGGCAGCCCCAGCATTTT. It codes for CASSPSGQPQHF.

CDR3 sequence (DNA): TGTGCCAGCAGCGTAGGGGGGCATTGGGACGAGCAGTACTTC. Encoded protein: CASSVGGHWDEQYF. The chain carries TRBV9 and TRBJ2-7, with D possibly matching TRBD1 (6 bases). This CDR3 has 14 residues. Between the trimmed V and J ends, which lost 0 bases and 5 bases, there was a span of 12 bases. Germline V lookup: CDR1 SGDLS, CDR2 YYNGEE.

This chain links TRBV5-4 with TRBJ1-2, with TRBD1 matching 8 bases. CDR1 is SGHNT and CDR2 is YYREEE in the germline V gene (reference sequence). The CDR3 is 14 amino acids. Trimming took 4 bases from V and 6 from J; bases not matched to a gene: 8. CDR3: CASSRYGQGDGYTF. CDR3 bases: TGTGCCAGCAGCAGGTACGGACAGGGTGATGGCTACACCTTC. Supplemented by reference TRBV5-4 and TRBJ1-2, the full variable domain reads ETGVTQSPTHLIKTRGQQVTLRCSSQSGHNTVSWYQQALGQGPQFIFQYYREEENGRGNFPPRFSGLQFPNYSSELNVNALELDDSALYLCASSRYGQGDGYTFGSGTRLTVV.

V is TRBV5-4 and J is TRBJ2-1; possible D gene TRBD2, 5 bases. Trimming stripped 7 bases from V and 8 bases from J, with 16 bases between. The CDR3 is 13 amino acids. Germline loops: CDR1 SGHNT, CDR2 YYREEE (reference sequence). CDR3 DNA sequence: TGTGCCAGCGGGATTAGGGCCGGGGATGAGCAGTTCTTC. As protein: CASGIRAGDEQFF. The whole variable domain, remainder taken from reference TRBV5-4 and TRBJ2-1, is ETGVTQSPTHLIKTRGQQVTLRCSSQSGHNTVSWYQQALGQGPQFIFQYYREEENGRGNFPPRFSGLQFPNYSSELNVNALELDDSALYLCASGIRAGDEQFFGPGTRLTVL.

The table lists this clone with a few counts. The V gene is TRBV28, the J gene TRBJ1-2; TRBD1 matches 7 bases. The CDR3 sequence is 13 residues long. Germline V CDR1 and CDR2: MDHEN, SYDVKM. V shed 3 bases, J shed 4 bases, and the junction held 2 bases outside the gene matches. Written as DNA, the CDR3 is TGTGCCAGCAGTTTCGACAGGGTCTATGGCTACACCTTC. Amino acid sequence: CASSFDRVYGYTF.

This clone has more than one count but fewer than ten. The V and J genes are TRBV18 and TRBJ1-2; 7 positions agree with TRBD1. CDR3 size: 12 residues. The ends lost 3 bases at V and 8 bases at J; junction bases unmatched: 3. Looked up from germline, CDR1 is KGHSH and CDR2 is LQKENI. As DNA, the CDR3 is TGTGCCAGCTCACCTACAGGGGAAGGCTACACCTTC. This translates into CASSPTGEGYTF.

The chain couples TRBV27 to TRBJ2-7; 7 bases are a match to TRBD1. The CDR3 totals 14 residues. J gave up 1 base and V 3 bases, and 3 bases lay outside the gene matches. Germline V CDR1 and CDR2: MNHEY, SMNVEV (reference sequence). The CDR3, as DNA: TGTGCCAGCAGTTTTTCGGACAGGTCCTACGAGCAGTACTTC. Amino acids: CASSFSDRSYEQYF.

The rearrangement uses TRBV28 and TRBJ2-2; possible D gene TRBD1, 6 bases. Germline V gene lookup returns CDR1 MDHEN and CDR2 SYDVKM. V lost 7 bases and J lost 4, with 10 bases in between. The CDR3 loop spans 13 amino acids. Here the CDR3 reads CASTEGGTGELFF. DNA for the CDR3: TGTGCCAGCACGGAAGGGGGCACCGGGGAGCTGTTTTTT.

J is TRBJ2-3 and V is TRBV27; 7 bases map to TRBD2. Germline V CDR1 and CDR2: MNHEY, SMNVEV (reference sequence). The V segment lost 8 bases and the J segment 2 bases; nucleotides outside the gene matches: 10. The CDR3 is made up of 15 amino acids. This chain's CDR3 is CASLPSGRDTDTQYF. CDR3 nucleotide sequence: TGTGCCAGCTTGCCTTCGGGGAGGGACACAGATACGCAGTATTTT.

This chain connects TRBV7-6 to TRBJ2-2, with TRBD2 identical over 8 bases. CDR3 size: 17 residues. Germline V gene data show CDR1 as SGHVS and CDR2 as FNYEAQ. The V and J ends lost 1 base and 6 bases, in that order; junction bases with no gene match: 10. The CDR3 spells CASSLVSGGLVPGELFF. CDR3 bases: TGTGCCAGCAGCTTAGTCTCGGGGGGGCTAGTCCCCGGGGAGCTGTTTTTT.

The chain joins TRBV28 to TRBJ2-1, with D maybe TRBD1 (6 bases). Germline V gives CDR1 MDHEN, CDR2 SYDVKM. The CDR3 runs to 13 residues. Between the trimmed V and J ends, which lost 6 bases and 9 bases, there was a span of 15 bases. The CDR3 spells CASRGQGRREQFF. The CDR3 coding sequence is TGTGCCAGCAGAGGGCAGGGGAGACGTGAGCAGTTCTTC.

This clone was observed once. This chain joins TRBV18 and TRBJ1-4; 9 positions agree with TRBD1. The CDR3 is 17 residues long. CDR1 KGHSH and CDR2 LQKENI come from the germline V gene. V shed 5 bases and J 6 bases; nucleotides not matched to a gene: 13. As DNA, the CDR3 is TGTGCCAGCTCAGAGACAGGGGGGCCGTCGTCGGATGAAAAACTGTTTTTT. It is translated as CASSETGGPSSDEKLFF.

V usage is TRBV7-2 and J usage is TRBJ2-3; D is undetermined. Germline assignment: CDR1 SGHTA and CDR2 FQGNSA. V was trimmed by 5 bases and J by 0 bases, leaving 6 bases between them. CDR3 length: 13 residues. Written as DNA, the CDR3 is TGTGCCAGCAGCGACGGAAGCACAGATACGCAGTATTTT. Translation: CASSDGSTDTQYF.

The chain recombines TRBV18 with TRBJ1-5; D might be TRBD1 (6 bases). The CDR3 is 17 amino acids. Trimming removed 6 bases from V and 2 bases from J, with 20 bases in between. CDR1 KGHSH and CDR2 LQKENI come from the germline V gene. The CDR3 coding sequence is TGTGCCAGCTCGCCGAAAACCTCAGGGGCCGGCAATCAGCCCCAGCATTTT. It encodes CASSPKTSGAGNQPQHF. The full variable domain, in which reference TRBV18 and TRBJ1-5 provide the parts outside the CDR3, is NAGVMQNPRHLVRRRGQEARLRCSPMKGHSHVYWYRQLPEEGLKFMVYLQKENIIDESGMPKERFSAEFPKEGPSILRIQQVVRGDSAAYFCASSPKTSGAGNQPQHFGDGTRLSIL.